This T cell receptor (beta chain) is from a study of cytomegalovirus exposure and HLA in healthy donors. Vbeta (60) and Jbeta (13) primers were used in the PCR. Per the original methods: Later work found 65 million to 85 million unique TCR beta chains, with roughly 11 million shared. Libraries were prepared by immunoSEQ multiplex PCR; TCRdb keeps only in-frame clonotypes and omits some of them. V and J calls and clone size are given by that table; D and trimming were obtained from the DNA. The sample gives roughly 100,000 clones, around 67% of which show up once; roughly 3.5% is in the top ten. Findings of the study overall: Upon later analysis, TCR association rates were observed to vary by HLA locus, being highest for DRB1 and lowest for HLA-C. Usually a TCR sequence was rare, but some public TCRs were found in many donors.

Trimming removed 4 bases from V and 8 bases from J; junction bases left unmatched: 8. Germline assignment: CDR1 LNHDA and CDR2 SQIVND (reference sequence). The CDR3 totals 15 residues. This clone showed up just a few times. Its antigen is undetermined. Sequencing input: PBMCs. This receptor was identified in a woman aged 45-59 years in good health and CMV-seronegative. V and J are TRBV19 and TRBJ1-4, with 9 nucleotides matching TRBD1. This chain's CDR3 is CASSTRTGVGEKLFF. The CDR3 bases are TGTGCCAGTAGTACCCGGACAGGGGTCGGGGAAAAACTGTTTTTT.